This T cell receptor (beta chain) was sequenced for a study of control samples from healthy donors and cancer patients. The CDR3 has 12 residues. From germline, CDR1 is GTSNPN and CDR2 SVGIG (reference sequence). Trimming left V 0 bases short and J 10 bases short, with 10 bases between. The data were produced by immunoSEQ multiplex PCR, yet TCRdb's version contains in-frame clones alone and is incomplete. The sample lists 90,000 to 100,000 clones, around three quarters seen once, with about 10% in the top ten. The specimen was blood. The V call is TRBV30, the J call TRBJ2-1; D unresolved. The TCR comes from a woman aged 25 to 39 in good health. CDR3: CAWSVRQREQFF. The CDR3 DNA sequence: TGTGCCTGGAGTGTACGTCAGAGGGAGCAGTTCTTC. Full variable domain (missing parts from reference TRBV30 and TRBJ2-1): SQTIHQWPATLVQPVGSPLSLECTVEGTSNPNLYWYRQAAGRGLQLLFYSVGIGQISSEVPQNLSASRPQDRQFILSSKKLLLSDSGFYLCAWSVRQREQFFGPGTRLTVL.